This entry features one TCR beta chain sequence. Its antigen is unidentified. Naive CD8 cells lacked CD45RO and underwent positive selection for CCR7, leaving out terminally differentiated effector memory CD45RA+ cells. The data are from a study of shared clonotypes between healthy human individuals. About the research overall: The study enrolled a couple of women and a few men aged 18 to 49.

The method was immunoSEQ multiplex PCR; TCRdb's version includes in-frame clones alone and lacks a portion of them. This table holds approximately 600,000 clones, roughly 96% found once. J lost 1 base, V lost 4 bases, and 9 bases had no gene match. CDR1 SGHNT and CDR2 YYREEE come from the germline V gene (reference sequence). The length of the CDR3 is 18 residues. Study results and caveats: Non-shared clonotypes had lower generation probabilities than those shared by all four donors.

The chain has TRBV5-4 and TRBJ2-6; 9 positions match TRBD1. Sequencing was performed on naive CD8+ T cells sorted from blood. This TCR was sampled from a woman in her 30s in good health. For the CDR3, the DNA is TGTGCCAGCAGCCGTGTGGGACAGGGACTTTCTGGGGCCAACGTCCTGACTTTC. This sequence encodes CASSRVGQGLSGANVLTF.